This T cell receptor (beta chain) was identified in a study of blood T cell repertoires in COVID-19. Turning to the study itself: COVID-19 samples from acute and convalescent phases originated in the United States, Italy and Spain. T cells, B-cell-depleted T cells, or PBMCs supplied cDNA or gDNA.

Per the germline V gene, CDR1 is SNHLY and CDR2 is FYNNEI. The CDR3 is 14 residues long. Trimming took 6 bases from V and 2 from J; bases not matched to a gene: 4. In the original workflow: Nucleated cell number was recorded as an estimate derived from reference gene primer amplification. TCRdb keeps only in-frame clones here, not all; method: immunoSEQ multiplex PCR. V and J calls and clone size are those listed in that table; D and trimming were worked out from the DNA. The data show 150,000 or so clones, around 82% seen once. Assignment of participants to cohorts was predicated upon participant-reported clinical history.

Sample: PBMCs or T cells enriched from blood (not recorded which). The sequence came from a woman aged 50 to 60 in a cohort exposed to, infected with or recovered from COVID-19 (not recorded which). The chain joins TRBV2 to TRBJ1-5; 7 bases are shared with TRBD1. CDR3 loop: CASRGDSGNQPQHF. The CDR3 DNA sequence: TGTGCCAGCAGGGGGGACAGCGGCAATCAGCCCCAGCATTTT.